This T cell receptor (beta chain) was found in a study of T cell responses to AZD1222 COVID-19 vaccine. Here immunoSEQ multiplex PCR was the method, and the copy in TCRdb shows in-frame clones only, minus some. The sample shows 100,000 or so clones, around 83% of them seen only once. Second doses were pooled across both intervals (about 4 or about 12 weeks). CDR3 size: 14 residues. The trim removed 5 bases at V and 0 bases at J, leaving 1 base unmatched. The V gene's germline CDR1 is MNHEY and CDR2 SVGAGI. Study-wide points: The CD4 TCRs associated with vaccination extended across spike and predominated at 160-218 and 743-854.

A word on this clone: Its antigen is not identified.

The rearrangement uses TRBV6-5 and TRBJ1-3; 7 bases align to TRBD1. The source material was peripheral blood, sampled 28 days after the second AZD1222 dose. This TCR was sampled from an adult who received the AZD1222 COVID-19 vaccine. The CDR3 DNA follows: TGTGCCAGCAGTCCAGGGGGCTCTGGAAACACCATATATTTT. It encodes CASSPGGSGNTIYF.